Listed here are 29 T cell receptor beta chains from one sample, sequenced in a study of blood T cells in healthy people across ages. Using a J-beta primer mix together with a sample-barcoded 5' primer, a second PCR was run for roughly 6 to 11 cycles. TCRdb ran MiXCR on the 5' RACE reads and lists one entry per CDR3 protein. The repertoire holds hundreds of thousands of distinct CDR3 sequences, with around 48% as singletons. The sample was blood. These TCRs come from a woman aged 55-70 years in good health.

This clonotype was seen only a few times. This rearrangement joins TRBV6-2 or TRBV6-3 to TRBJ2-7; TRBD2 aligns across 10 bases. Germline-derived CDR1 and CDR2 are MNHEY and SVGEGT. The CDR3 has 14 residues. V gave up 8 bases and J gave up 1 base; unmatched junction bases: 5. DNA for the CDR3: TGTGCCAGCGTCCGGACTAGCGGTTCCTACGAGCAGTACTTC. This translates into CASVRTSGSYEQYF.

The sample holds one count of this clonotype. At one end the junction does not follow the germline gene, possibly because of a read error. The chain recombines TRBV27 with TRBJ2-7; D is unclear. CDR1 is MNHEY and CDR2 is SMNVEV in the germline V gene (reference sequence). The CDR3 has 14 amino acids. CDR3 DNA sequence: TGTGCCAGCAGTGTATCACTAAGCTCCTACGAGCAGTACTTC. Translated, it gives CASSVSLSSYEQYF.

This clonotype was counted only a few times. This chain connects TRBV3-1 to TRBJ1-6; TRBD1 matches at 7 bases. The CDR3 extends over 14 amino acids. The V and J ends lost 1 base and 8 bases, in that order; junction bases with no gene match: 2. The germline V gene has CDR1 LGHDT and CDR2 YNNKEL (reference sequence). The CDR3 is CASSQGDRDSPLHF. The CDR3 DNA is TGTGCCAGCAGCCAAGGAGACAGGGATTCACCCCTCCACTTT. Based on the CDR3 plus reference TRBV3-1 and TRBJ1-6, the full variable domain is DTAVSQTPKYLVTQMGNDKSIKCEQNLGHDTMYWYKQDSKKFLKIMFSYNNKELIINETVPNRFSPKSPDKAHLNLHINSLELGDSAVYFCASSQGDRDSPLHFGNGTRLTVT.

This clonotype has at least ten counts. V is TRBV29-1 and J is TRBJ2-1, with D uncertain. Germline V gene data show CDR1 as SQVTM and CDR2 as ANQGSEA. The V end lost 4 bases, the J end lost 6 bases, and 7 bases lay between the germline ends. CDR3 length: 11 amino acids. In nucleotides, the CDR3 is TGCAGCGTTGCCGAGTTCAATGAGCAGTTCTTC. This gives the protein CSVAEFNEQFF.

The J gene is TRBJ1-4, the V gene TRBV20-1; 9 bases line up with TRBD1. Germline CDR1 is DFQATT and CDR2 is SNEGSKA (reference sequence). J gave up 6 bases and V 3 bases, and 2 bases lay outside the gene matches. The CDR3 is made up of 13 amino acids. CDR3 in DNA: TGCAGTGCTAGTAGGGACAGGGATGAAAAACTGTTTTTT. As protein: CSASRDRDEKLFF.

The rearrangement uses TRBV9 and TRBJ1-6; 7 positions match TRBD1. Germline V gives CDR1 SGDLS, CDR2 YYNGEE. With 3 bases clipped from V and 0 bases from J, the junction kept 6 bases outside the gene matches. The CDR3 sequence is 17 residues long. CDR3 protein: CASSDTQGSSYNSPLHF. As DNA, the CDR3 is TGTGCCAGCAGCGACACACAGGGGAGCTCCTATAATTCACCCCTCCACTTT.

This clonotype was seen a handful of times. The rearrangement links TRBV20-1 to TRBJ2-3; TRBD2 is a possible D gene (5 bases). The CDR3 has 16 amino acids. CDR1 DFQATT and CDR2 SNEGSKA come from the germline V gene (reference sequence). V lost 0 bases and J lost 0, with 13 bases in between. In nucleotides, the CDR3 is TGCAGTGCTAGAGATTCTCGGCGGGCTAGCACAGATACGCAGTATTTT. Translated, it gives CSARDSRRASTDTQYF.

This clonotype has more than one count but fewer than ten. J is TRBJ1-4 and V is TRBV10-3; D ambiguous. CDR1 and CDR2 from the germline V gene are ENHRY and SYGVKD. The CDR3 covers 15 residues. V lost 3 bases to trimming and J lost 8 bases, with 16 bases between them. CDR3 in amino acids: CAISDALGSREKLFF. CDR3 bases: TGTGCCATCAGTGACGCCCTGGGGAGTCGGGAAAAACTGTTTTTT.

The chain has TRBV10-2 and TRBJ2-1, with 9 bases aligning to TRBD2. The CDR3 loop spans 20 amino acids. The germline gives CDR1 WSHSY, CDR2 SAAADI. Unmatched junction bases numbered 18, after V lost 6 bases and J lost 0 bases. The CDR3 sequence: CASRTLLAGETNSSYNEQFF. DNA of the CDR3: TGCGCCAGCAGAACTCTCTTAGCGGGAGAGACTAACAGCTCCTACAATGAGCAGTTCTTC.

This clonotype was detected once. The V call is TRBV4-3, the J call TRBJ1-1; possible D gene TRBD1, 5 bases. Germline assignment: CDR1 LGHNA and CDR2 YSLEER. V was trimmed by 0 bases and J by 3 bases, leaving 14 bases between them. The CDR3 runs to 16 residues. In nucleotides, the CDR3 is TGCGCCAGCAGCCAAGATCTCGGCAGGGCCGACACTGAAGCTTTCTTT. Its translation is CASSQDLGRADTEAFF.

This clonotype was counted only a few times. The genes are TRBV7-2 and TRBJ2-5; D is ambiguous. Per germline, CDR1 SGHTA and CDR2 FQGNSA. The V end lost 2 bases, the J end lost 2 bases, and 6 bases lay between the germline ends. CDR3 length: 13 residues. The CDR3: CASSLNSQETQYF. CDR3 DNA: TGTGCCAGCAGCTTAAACAGTCAAGAGACCCAGTACTTC. The full variable domain, in which reference TRBV7-2 and TRBJ2-5 provide the parts outside the CDR3, is GAGVSQSPSNKVTEKGKDVELRCDPISGHTALYWYRQSLGQGLEFLIYFQGNSAPDKSGLPSDRFSAERTGGSVSTLTIQRTQQEDSAVYLCASSLNSQETQYFGPGTRLLVL.

The V gene is TRBV6-6, the J gene TRBJ2-7; D might be TRBD1 (7 bases). V was cut by 0 bases and J by 11 bases, with 14 bases left in between. This CDR3 has 13 residues. Germline V CDR1 and CDR2: MNHNY, SVGAGI (reference sequence). The CDR3: CASSYSTDRREYF. The CDR3 nucleotides are TGTGCCAGCAGTTACTCGACGGACAGGAGGGAGTACTTC.

The V gene is TRBV27, the J gene TRBJ2-1, with TRBD1 identical over 9 bases. The CDR3 extends over 16 amino acids. Germline-derived CDR1 and CDR2 are MNHEY and SMNVEV (reference sequence). Unmatched junction bases numbered 11, after V lost 8 bases and J lost 3 bases. The CDR3 spells CASANVRTGVYNEQFF. CDR3 in DNA: TGTGCCAGCGCGAATGTTCGGACAGGGGTCTACAATGAGCAGTTCTTC.

The chain links TRBV12-3 or TRBV12-4 to TRBJ2-1; no clear D gene. Trimming removed 6 bases at V and 8 bases at J, with 8 bases between. This CDR3 comprises 11 residues. CDR3 sequence (DNA): TGTGCCAGCAGCTCAGACCATGAGCAGTTCTTC. It yields the protein CASSSDHEQFF.

The chain uses TRBV6-6 and TRBJ2-7, with 7 bases fitting TRBD1. CDR1 is MNHNY, CDR2 SVGAGI, per germline (reference sequence). The V gene end was trimmed by 0 bases and the J gene end by 1 base; junction bases not matched to a gene: 9. The CDR3 covers 17 residues. The CDR3 loop reads CASSYSDREPLSYEQYF. For the CDR3, the DNA is TGTGCCAGCAGTTACTCCGACAGGGAACCCCTTTCCTACGAGCAGTACTTC.

This clonotype appeared a few times. This sequence joins TRBV18 and TRBJ2-5; the D gene is possibly TRBD1 (6 bases). Between the trimmed V and J ends, which lost 3 bases and 3 bases, there was a span of 11 bases. This CDR3 has 14 residues. Germline V gives CDR1 KGHSH, CDR2 LQKENI. The CDR3 loop reads CASSPLDSEETQYF. Written as DNA, the CDR3 is TGTGCCAGCTCACCCTTGGACAGTGAAGAGACCCAGTACTTC.

This chain connects TRBV20-1 to TRBJ1-2, with D perhaps matching TRBD1 (5 bases). This CDR3 spans 14 amino acids. CDR1 and CDR2 (germline): DFQATT, SNEGSKA (reference sequence). The V and J ends lost 3 bases and 2 bases respectively, with 13 bases between them. DNA for the CDR3: TGCAGTGCTAGTTTCAACCGGGGCAACTATGGCTACACCTTC. Translated: CSASFNRGNYGYTF.

This clonotype was detected a few times. The chain joins TRBV20-1 to TRBJ2-3; the D is unclear. Germline V gene sequence: CDR1 DFQATT, CDR2 SNEGSKA (reference sequence). Trimming took 7 bases from V and 4 from J, leaving 12 bases between them. The length of the CDR3 is 12 residues. CDR3 sequence reads: CSVQVASDTQYF. The CDR3 DNA follows: TGCAGTGTCCAAGTGGCCTCAGATACGCAGTATTTT.

This clonotype was seen only a few times. J is TRBJ2-1 and V is TRBV24-1; 10 nucleotides match TRBD2. Germline lookup yields CDR1 KGHDR and CDR2 SFDVKD. Losses at the gene ends were 5 bases for V and 4 bases for J; bases not matched to a gene: 7. The CDR3 totals 16 residues. The chain's CDR3 is CATSGLIAGGYNEQFF. CDR3 DNA: TGTGCCACCAGTGGTCTTATAGCGGGAGGTTACAATGAGCAGTTCTTC.

This clonotype turned up a few times. V gene TRBV28 combines with J gene TRBJ2-7, with TRBD1 as a possible D gene (5 bases). This CDR3 has 14 residues. CDR1 MDHEN and CDR2 SYDVKM come from the germline V gene. The V end was cut by 4 bases, the J end by 2 bases, with 12 bases between. CDR3 protein: CASSSYRTTYEQYF. DNA of the CDR3: TGTGCCAGCAGTTCCTACAGGACAACCTACGAGCAGTACTTC.

V is TRBV20-1 and J is TRBJ2-7; D may be TRBD1 (5 bases). V lost 3 bases, J lost 3 bases, and 18 bases lay in between. CDR3 length: 15 residues. From germline, CDR1 is DFQATT and CDR2 SNEGSKA (reference sequence). CDR3 sequence reads: CSASPLGEDSYEQYF. The CDR3 nucleotides are TGCAGTGCTAGCCCTTTGGGCGAAGACAGCTACGAGCAGTACTTC.

A remark on this clonotype: One junction end does not reproduce the germline sequence, and a read error may be involved. The chain employs TRBV7-6 and TRBJ2-3; 11 positions match TRBD2. The CDR3 is made up of 16 amino acids. Per the germline V gene, CDR1 is SGHVS and CDR2 is FNYEAQ. The CDR3 spells CACSLRLAGGTDTQYF. In DNA form, the CDR3 reads TGTGCCTGCAGCTTACGGCTAGCGGGAGGAACAGATACGCAGTATTTT.

The chain joins TRBV30 to TRBJ2-7; the D gene is possibly TRBD2 (7 bases). Germline CDR1 reads GTSNPN; CDR2 reads SVGIG (reference sequence). CDR3 length: 12 amino acids. V was shortened by 7 bases and J by 2 bases, with 12 bases between the two germline ends. CDR3 coding DNA: TGTGCCTTAACAGGGAGGGCCTACGAGCAGTACTTC. Translation gives CALTGRAYEQYF.

This clonotype was observed a handful of times. This chain connects TRBV10-3 to TRBJ2-5; TRBD1 aligns across 12 bases. V lost 6 bases to trimming and J lost 4 bases; unmatched junction nucleotides: 3. CDR1 is ENHRY and CDR2 is SYGVKD in the germline V gene. The CDR3 has 14 amino acids. CDR3 region: CAIRGQGASETQYF. The CDR3 region has the DNA TGTGCCATCAGGGGACAGGGGGCATCAGAGACCCAGTACTTC.

The chain employs TRBV4-1 and TRBJ2-4, with 10 bases fitting TRBD2. The J call could be wrong; TRBJ2-7 is a better fit for the DNA end. In germline, CDR1 is MGHRA, CDR2 YSYEKL. This CDR3 has 17 amino acids. Here the CDR3 DNA reads TGCGCCAGCAGCCGAGGACTAGCGGAGTTGGAACCCTACGAGCAGTACTTC. It is translated as CASSRGLAELEPYEQYF.

The CDR3 protein is CSARDPAGPSYNEQFF. CDR3 in DNA: TGCAGTGCTAGAGATCCGGCGGGACCCTCCTACAATGAGCAGTTCTTC. The rearrangement uses TRBV20-1 and TRBJ2-1; possibly TRBD2 for D (6 bases). This CDR3 has 16 amino acids. Germline lookup yields CDR1 DFQATT and CDR2 SNEGSKA (reference sequence). Trimming took off 0 bases at V and 0 bases at J, with 12 bases between the two ends.

The chain joins TRBV30 to TRBJ2-5; D gene uncertain. The tail of the sequence fits TRBJ2-7 better, so the J call may be wrong. CDR1 and CDR2 from the germline V gene are GTSNPN and SVGIG (reference sequence). The CDR3 runs 13 residues. This CDR3 reads CAWSAPVIYEQYF. The DNA of the CDR3 is TGTGCCTGGAGTGCACCCGTTATCTACGAGCAGTACTTC.

CDR3 amino acids: CATGAGTGDNQPQHF. The CDR3 DNA follows: TGTGCCACCGGGGCTGGGACAGGGGACAATCAGCCCCAGCATTTT. The rearrangement joins TRBV24-1 to TRBJ1-5, with 10 bases lining up with TRBD1. The CDR3 spans 15 residues. With V trimmed by 9 bases and J by 3 bases, 7 bases remained unmatched. Germline V gene data show CDR1 as KGHDR and CDR2 as SFDVKD.

This clonotype occurred once. The V gene is TRBV7-8, the J gene TRBJ2-4, with a weak D call TRBD2 (6 bases). The J call may be mistaken, given a closer DNA end match to TRBJ2-7. The CDR3 totals 14 residues. CDR1 and CDR2 from the germline V gene are SGHVS and FQNEAQ. The CDR3 region is CASSPRGAVYEQYF. CDR3 in DNA: TGTGCCAGCAGCCCGCGGGGCGCGGTCTACGAGCAGTACTTC.